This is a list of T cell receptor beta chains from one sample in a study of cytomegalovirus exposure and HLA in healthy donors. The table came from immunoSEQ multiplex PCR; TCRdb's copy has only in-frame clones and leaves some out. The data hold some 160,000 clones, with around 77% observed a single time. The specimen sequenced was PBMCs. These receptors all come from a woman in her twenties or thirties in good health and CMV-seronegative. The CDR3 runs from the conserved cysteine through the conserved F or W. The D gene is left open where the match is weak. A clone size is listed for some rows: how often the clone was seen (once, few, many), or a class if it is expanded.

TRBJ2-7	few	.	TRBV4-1	CASSQDRGPYEQYF	TGCGCCAGCAGCCAAGATAGGGGTCCCTACGAGCAGTACTTC
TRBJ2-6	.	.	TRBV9	CASMNAASAGANVLTF	TGTGCCAGCATGAATGCGGCCTCGGCTGGGGCCAACGTCCTGACTTTC
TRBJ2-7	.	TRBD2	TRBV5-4	CASSFSGRAGEQYF	TGTGCCAGCAGCTTCAGCGGGAGGGCCGGGGAGCAGTACTTC
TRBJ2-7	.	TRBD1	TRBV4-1	CASSQEVPDRLTYEQYF	TGCGCCAGCAGCCAAGAAGTCCCGGACAGGTTAACCTACGAGCAGTACTTC
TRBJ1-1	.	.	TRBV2	CASSDQGSDTEAFF	TGTGCCAGCAGTGACCAGGGGTCGGACACTGAAGCTTTCTTT
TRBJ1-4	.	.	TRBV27	CASKGTIREKLFF	TGTGCCAGCAAAGGGACAATAAGAGAAAAACTGTTTTTT
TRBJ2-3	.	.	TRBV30	CAWSVQADTQYF	TGTGCCTGGAGTGTACAGGCAGATACGCAGTATTTT
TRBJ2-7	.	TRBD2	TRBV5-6	CASSLLAASYEQYF	TGTGCCAGCAGCTTGCTAGCGGCCTCCTACGAGCAGTACTTC
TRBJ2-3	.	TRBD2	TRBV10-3	CAISLAGRTDTQYF	TGTGCCATCAGTTTAGCGGGGAGGACAGATACGCAGTATTTT
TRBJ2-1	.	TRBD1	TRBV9	CASSPMGTGYDEQFF	TGTGCCAGCAGCCCTATGGGGACAGGGTACGATGAGCAGTTCTTC
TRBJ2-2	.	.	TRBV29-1	CSVERGSSTGELFF	TGCAGCGTTGAAAGGGGGTCCTCCACCGGGGAGCTGTTTTTT
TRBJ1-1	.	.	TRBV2	CASSAVNTEAFF	TGTGCCAGCAGTGCGGTGAACACTGAAGCTTTCTTT
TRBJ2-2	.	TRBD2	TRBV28	CASSYAGLAGDSGELFF	TGTGCCAGCAGTTACGCGGGACTAGCGGGAGACTCCGGGGAGCTGTTTTTT
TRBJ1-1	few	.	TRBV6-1	CASSASQTNTEAFF	TGTGCCAGCAGTGCAAGTCAGACTAACACTGAAGCTTTCTTT
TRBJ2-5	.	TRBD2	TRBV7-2	CASSFRGVVAETQYF	TGTGCCAGCAGCTTTCGGGGGGTGGTAGCAGAGACCCAGTACTTC
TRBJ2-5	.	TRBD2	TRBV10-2	CASRKRLADQETQYF	TGCGCCAGCAGAAAACGACTAGCGGATCAAGAGACCCAGTACTTC
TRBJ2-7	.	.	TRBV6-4	CASRIGSQGGYEQYF	TGTGCCAGCAGGATAGGGAGTCAAGGGGGCTACGAGCAGTACTTC
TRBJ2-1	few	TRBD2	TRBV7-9	CASSSTKVAGGTYNEQFF	TGTGCCAGCAGCTCGACCAAGGTAGCGGGAGGGACCTACAATGAGCAGTTCTTC
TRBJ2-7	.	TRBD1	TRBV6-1	CASSVPPTDRNSYEQYF	TGTGCCAGCAGTGTCCCTCCGACGGACAGGAATTCCTACGAGCAGTACTTC
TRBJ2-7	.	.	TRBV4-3	CASSQDPGTPSSYEQYF	TGCGCCAGCAGCCAAGATCCCGGGACTCCTAGCTCCTACGAGCAGTACTTC
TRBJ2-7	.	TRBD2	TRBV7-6	CASSLGAGVYYEQYF	TGTGCCAGCAGCTTAGGGGCGGGAGTATACTACGAGCAGTACTTC
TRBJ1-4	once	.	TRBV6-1	CASSEMWGPTNEKLFF	TGTGCCAGCAGTGAAATGTGGGGGCCAACTAATGAAAAACTGTTTTTT
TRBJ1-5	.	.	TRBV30	CAWSQGNNQPQHF	TGTGCCTGGAGCCAGGGAAACAATCAGCCCCAGCATTTT
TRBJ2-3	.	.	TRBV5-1	CASSWLGGYTDTQYF	TGCGCCAGCAGCTGGTTGGGCGGGTACACAGATACGCAGTATTTT
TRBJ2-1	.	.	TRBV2	CASRPLAESSYNEQFF	TGTGCCAGCAGGCCCCTAGCAGAGAGTTCCTACAATGAGCAGTTCTTC
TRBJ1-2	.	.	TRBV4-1	CASSLIVSMAYGYTF	TGCGCCAGCAGCCTGATTGTCTCCATGGCCTATGGCTACACCTTC
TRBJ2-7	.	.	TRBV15	CATSREGGYEQYF	TGTGCCACCAGCAGAGAGGGGGGTTACGAGCAGTACTTC
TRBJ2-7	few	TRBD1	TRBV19	CASSMRAGGSYEQYF	TGTGCCAGTAGTATGCGGGCAGGGGGCTCCTACGAGCAGTACTTC
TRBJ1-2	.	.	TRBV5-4	CASSLFIADFYGYTF	TGTGCCAGCAGCTTGTTTATCGCAGACTTCTATGGCTACACCTTC
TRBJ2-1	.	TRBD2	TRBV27	CASSTRLGLAGGRIYEQFF	TGTGCCAGCAGTACCAGACTCGGACTAGCGGGAGGGCGAATCTATGAGCAGTTCTTC